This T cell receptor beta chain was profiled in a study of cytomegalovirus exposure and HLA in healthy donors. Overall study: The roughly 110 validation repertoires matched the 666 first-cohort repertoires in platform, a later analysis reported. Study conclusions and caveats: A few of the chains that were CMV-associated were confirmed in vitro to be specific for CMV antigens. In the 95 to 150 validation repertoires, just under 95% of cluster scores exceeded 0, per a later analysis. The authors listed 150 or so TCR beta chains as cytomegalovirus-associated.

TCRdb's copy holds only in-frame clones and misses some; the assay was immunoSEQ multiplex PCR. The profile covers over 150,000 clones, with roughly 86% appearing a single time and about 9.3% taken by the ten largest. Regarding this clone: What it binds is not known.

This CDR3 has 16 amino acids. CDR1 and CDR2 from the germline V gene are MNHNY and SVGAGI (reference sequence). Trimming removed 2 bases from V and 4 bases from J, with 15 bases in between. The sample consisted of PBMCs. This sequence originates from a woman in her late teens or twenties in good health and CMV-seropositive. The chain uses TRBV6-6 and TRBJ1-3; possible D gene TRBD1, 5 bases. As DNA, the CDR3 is TGTGCCAGCAGTTACGGCGAGGGACTACCAGGAAACACCATATATTTT. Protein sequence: CASSYGEGLPGNTIYF.